Included here is one T cell receptor beta chain sequence, with context. This specimen belongs to a study of T cell changes during pregnancy in multiple sclerosis. Sequenced by immunoSEQ multiplex PCR; TCRdb stores in-frame clones only, minus some. Of some 85,000 clones listed, 90% to 95% are singletons. The material sequenced was peripheral blood, taken in the second trimester of pregnancy. The sequence was collected from a female donor with multiple sclerosis, enrolled in a pregnancy study.

The CDR3 sequence is CASSPPGGRYTF. DNA for the CDR3: TGTGCCAGTAGTCCCCCAGGAGGTCGCTACACCTTC. The V call is TRBV19, the J call TRBJ1-2; D is uncertain. Looked up from germline, CDR1 is LNHDA and CDR2 is SQIVND (reference sequence). CDR3 length equals 12 residues. V was shortened by 5 bases and J by 9 bases, with 13 bases between the two germline ends.